The subject of this entry is one T cell receptor (beta chain). The data were taken from a study of shared T cell receptors in the human thymus. Germline trimming cut 4 bases from V and 0 bases from J; bases unmatched to any gene: 2. There are 16 residues in the CDR3. Germline values: CDR1 SEHNR, CDR2 FQNEAQ (reference sequence). Assay: immunoSEQ multiplex PCR; the TCRdb copy retains only in-frame clones and omits some. The table includes 500,000 to 750,000 clones, roughly 90% detected once. This same sample was also part of a study on human thymus T cells. That publication notes: Thymic samples were excised during corrective heart operations. Gene usage for V and J segments appeared biased in thymic and blood repertoires. Related research reported highly overlapping thymic repertoires among unrelated individuals.

The chain is built from TRBV7-9 and TRBJ2-1, with 11 bases identical to TRBD2. Sequenced sample: thymocytes. The receptor's source is a boy in the first two years of life with a congenital heart defect. The CDR3, as DNA: TGTGCCAGCAGCTCCACTAGCGGGAGCTCCTACAATGAGCAGTTCTTC. Translated, it gives CASSSTSGSSYNEQFF. The variable domain in full, with the rest retrieved from reference TRBV7-9 and TRBJ2-1, is DTGVSQNPRHKITKRGQNVTFRCDPISEHNRLYWYRQTLGQGPEFLTYFQNEAQLEKSRLLSDRFSAERPKGSFSTLEIQRTEQGDSAMYLCASSSTSGSSYNEQFFGPGTRLTVL.